Listed here is a single TCR beta chain. Amplification of TCR alpha and beta CDR3 regions from RNA used iRepertoire nested multiplex PCR. TCRdb reprocessed the multiplex PCR reads with MiXCR, giving one entry per CDR3 protein. In the table there are about 380,000 distinct CDR3 sequences, roughly two fifths of which are singletons. Germline loops: CDR1 MDHEN, CDR2 SYDVKM. The CDR3 length is 16 residues. V was clipped by 5 bases and J by 3 bases; unmatched bases: 13. These data belong to a study of glioma-infiltrating T cells. The chain employs TRBV28 and TRBJ2-7, with 7 bases fitting TRBD1. Sequencing was done on a sample of glioma tissue, nonneoplastic brain tissue, or PBMCs (not recorded which). The clonotype was recovered from a human donor with low-grade glioma or glioblastoma, undergoing nonglioma brain surgery, or in good health (not recorded which). The CDR3 nucleotides read TGTGCCAGCAGTCTACCCCCCGGGACAGTTTTCTACGAGCAGTACTTC. Translation gives CASSLPPGTVFYEQYF.